The rows below give T cell receptor beta chains drawn from one sample of a study of OX40 agonist ivuxolimab in advanced cancers. Clones were read by immunoSEQ multiplex PCR, and TCRdb kept only the in-frame ones, dropping some. In the table there are about 62,000 clones, 75% to 85% of which are singletons. The material sequenced was CD4+ or CD8+ T cells sorted from blood, taken in a trial of the OX40 agonist ivuxolimab. These receptors were collected from an adult with an advanced solid tumor such as melanoma, head and neck, liver or kidney cancer. CDR3s include the opening cysteine and the closing phenylalanine or tryptophan. A D gene is named only where the DNA matches it firmly. Size values are once, few and many counts, or a class for expanded clones, and some rows have none.

-	TRBJ2-3	TRBV9	TRBD2	CASSVGRGGTDTQYF	TGTGCCAGCAGCGTAGGACGGGGGGGCACAGATACGCAGTATTTT
-	TRBJ1-1	TRBV11-2	-	CASSLVGEGRAEAFF	TGTGCCAGCAGCTTAGTCGGGGAAGGGCGGGCTGAAGCTTTCTTT
-	TRBJ1-2	TRBV19	-	CASSVTPPPNYGYTF	TGTGCCAGTAGCGTCACCCCTCCTCCTAACTATGGCTACACCTTC
-	TRBJ2-1	TRBV2	TRBD2	CASSEELAGAAYEQFF	TGTGCCAGCAGTGAGGAGCTAGCGGGAGCTGCCTATGAGCAGTTCTTC
-	TRBJ1-2	TRBV28	TRBD1	CASSLGQDVYGYTF	TGTGCCAGCAGTTTAGGACAGGACGTATATGGCTACACCTTC
-	TRBJ2-1	TRBV9	-	CASSAGTSYNEQFF	TGTGCCAGCAGCGCCGGGACCTCCTACAATGAGCAGTTCTTC
few	TRBJ2-2	TRBV29-1	-	CSVVQVNTGELFF	TGCAGCGTTGTACAGGTGAACACCGGGGAGCTGTTTTTT
-	TRBJ2-7	TRBV19	-	CASSIFFGTTYEQYF	TGTGCCAGTAGTATCTTCTTCGGGACAACCTACGAGCAGTACTTC
-	TRBJ1-6	TRBV5-4	TRBD1	CASSLSAGQGALTAHSPLHF	TGTGCCAGCAGCTTGTCGGCGGGACAGGGAGCACTAACCGCCCATTCACCCCTCCACTTT
-	TRBJ2-1	TRBV7-2	TRBD2	CASSSGGDEQFF	TGTGCCAGCAGCTCCGGGGGGGATGAGCAGTTCTTC
-	TRBJ2-4	TRBV5-1	-	CASSFLPASDSGNIQYF	TGCGCCAGCAGCTTTCTACCGGCCTCTGATAGCGGTAACATTCAGTACTTC
-	TRBJ1-2	TRBV6-5	TRBD1	CASSTGTGGASGYTF	TGTGCCAGCAGTACCGGGACAGGGGGCGCGAGTGGCTACACCTTC
-	TRBJ1-2	TRBV15	-	CATSRGDNPWGYTF	TGTGCCACCAGCAGAGGGGACAATCCTTGGGGCTACACCTTC
-	TRBJ2-2	TRBV7-6	TRBD1	CASQRQGGPGELFF	TGTGCCAGCCAGAGACAGGGGGGTCCCGGGGAGCTGTTTTTT
-	TRBJ1-2	TRBV18	-	CASSPGASSYGYTF	TGTGCCAGCTCACCAGGGGCCTCCTCCTATGGCTACACCTTC
-	TRBJ1-1	TRBV7-9	-	CASSLGAGFETEAFF	TGTGCCAGCAGCCTGGGCGCAGGGTTCGAGACTGAAGCTTTCTTT
few	TRBJ1-4	TRBV2	-	CASSWDRQLF	TGTGCCAGCAGTTGGGACCGCCAACTTTTT
-	TRBJ1-2	TRBV5-1	-	CASHSTDVYGYTF	TGCGCCAGCCATTCCACCGACGTCTATGGCTACACCTTC
few	TRBJ2-3	TRBV6-5	-	CASSWGTPGDTQYF	TGTGCCAGCAGTTGGGGGACCCCGGGAGATACGCAGTATTTT
-	TRBJ2-3	TRBV29-1	-	CSVLGGDTQYF	TGCAGCGTCCTGGGTGGAGATACGCAGTATTTT
few	TRBJ2-7	TRBV28	TRBD2	CASSVLAGSRGEQYF	TGTGCCAGCAGTGTGTTAGCGGGATCTCGCGGCGAGCAGTACTTC
-	TRBJ1-1	TRBV5-1	-	CASSLTGQGLNTEAFF	TGCGCCAGCAGCTTAACTGGGCAGGGCCTGAACACTGAAGCTTTCTTT
few	TRBJ1-2	TRBV4-1	-	CASSQDSWFSPGGDYGYTF	TGCGCCAGCAGCCAAGATTCCTGGTTTAGTCCCGGGGGGGACTATGGCTACACCTTC
-	TRBJ1-1	TRBV4-1	-	CASSQAPALGTEAFF	TGCGCCAGCAGCCAAGCCCCGGCTTTGGGCACTGAAGCTTTCTTT
-	TRBJ2-1	TRBV11-2	TRBD2	CASSFTSGGASEQFF	TGTGCCAGCAGCTTTACTAGCGGGGGGGCCAGTGAGCAGTTCTTC
few	TRBJ2-3	TRBV28	-	CASSVRDTQYF	TGTGCCAGCAGTGTTCGAGATACGCAGTATTTT
few	TRBJ2-5	TRBV14	TRBD1	CASSQTQGFPQETQYF	TGTGCCAGCAGCCAGACACAGGGGTTCCCACAAGAGACCCAGTACTTC
-	TRBJ2-5	TRBV29-1	TRBD2	CSAFTGSTSGIKTQYF	TGCAGCGCCTTTACTGGGAGTACTAGCGGAATTAAGACCCAGTACTTC
-	TRBJ2-1	TRBV19	-	CASSIAGAFNEQFF	TGTGCCAGTAGTATTGCGGGGGCCTTCAATGAGCAGTTCTTC
-	TRBJ1-1	TRBV19	-	CASSAGTRGTSQGLNTEAFF	TGTGCCAGTAGTGCCGGGACAAGGGGTACCTCCCAGGGACTCAACACTGAAGCTTTCTTT
-	TRBJ1-5	TRBV30	-	CAWSVRGTWRRVNQPQHF	TGTGCCTGGAGTGTACGGGGGACCTGGAGGAGGGTCAATCAGCCCCAGCATTTT
-	TRBJ1-1	TRBV11-1	TRBD1	CASRRDRRAEAFF	TGTGCCAGCAGACGGGACAGGCGTGCTGAAGCTTTCTTT
medium-sized	TRBJ1-2	TRBV10-3	-	CAIEGTRGGGYTF	TGTGCCATCGAGGGCACGAGGGGTGGAGGCTACACCTTC
-	TRBJ1-2	TRBV10-2	-	CASTQGGYGYTF	TGCGCCAGCACCCAAGGGGGGTATGGCTACACCTTC
-	TRBJ2-2	TRBV6-5	-	CASSRQKSHTGELFF	TGTGCCAGCAGCCGACAGAAATCCCACACCGGGGAGCTGTTTTTT
few	TRBJ2-3	TRBV5-6	-	CASSLITSTDTQYF	TGTGCCAGCAGCCTCATAACTAGCACAGATACGCAGTATTTT
-	TRBJ1-4	TRBV27	-	CASSLREKDEKLFF	TGTGCCAGCAGTTTGAGGGAAAAAGATGAAAAACTGTTTTTT
-	TRBJ1-1	TRBV2	-	CAIRRQGNTEAFF	TGTGCCATCCGGAGGCAGGGGAACACTGAAGCTTTCTTT
-	TRBJ2-3	TRBV4-3	TRBD2	CASSQVPSGGASTDTQYF	TGCGCCAGCAGCCAAGTTCCTAGCGGGGGGGCTAGCACAGATACGCAGTATTTT
few	TRBJ2-3	TRBV18	-	CASSPRQLGVLADTQYF	TGTGCCAGCTCACCTCGCCAATTAGGCGTCCTCGCAGATACGCAGTATTTT
-	TRBJ2-7	TRBV30	-	CAWGAGEQYF	TGTGCCTGGGGTGCCGGGGAGCAGTACTTC
-	TRBJ2-7	TRBV2	-	CASSESGGAYEQYF	TGTGCCAGCAGTGAATCCGGGGGCGCGTACGAGCAGTACTTC